The next 29 T cell receptor beta chains were all read from a single sample in a study of blood T cell repertoires in COVID-19. Clones were read by immunoSEQ multiplex PCR, and TCRdb kept only the in-frame ones, dropping some. The data show more than 100,000 clones, nearly 90% seen once. The sample comprised peripheral blood. Receptor source: a woman in her sixties with COVID-19, enrolled during active disease.

V usage is TRBV6-2 or TRBV6-3 and J usage is TRBJ2-1, with 8 bases aligning to TRBD1. Germline lookup yields CDR1 MNHEY and CDR2 SVGEGT. Germline trimming cut 0 bases from V and 5 bases from J; bases unmatched to any gene: 6. The CDR3 runs 16 residues. The CDR3 DNA reads as TGTGCCAGCAGTTACTCGGACAGGGAATTTAACAATGAGCAGTTCTTC. It encodes CASSYSDREFNNEQFF.

This rearrangement joins TRBV11-2 to TRBJ1-2; D is uncertain. The CDR3 is made up of 13 amino acids. Deletions cut 0 bases from V and 7 bases from J, with 9 bases between. Germline assignment: CDR1 SGHAT and CDR2 FQNNGV. The CDR3 DNA follows: TGTGCCAGCAGCTTAGATCCTTCCGGTGGCTACACCTTC. Translated, it gives CASSLDPSGGYTF.

The V gene is TRBV5-5, the J gene TRBJ2-7, with D possibly being TRBD2 (6 bases). The CDR3 covers 14 residues. CDR1 and CDR2 from the germline V gene are SGHKS and YYEKEE (reference sequence). The V and J ends lost 6 bases and 6 bases respectively, with 19 bases between them. This chain's CDR3 is CASMPQTGGVEQYF. Here the CDR3 DNA reads TGTGCCAGCATGCCTCAAACTGGAGGGGTCGAGCAGTACTTC. The whole variable domain, remainder taken from reference TRBV5-5 and TRBJ2-7, is DAGVTQSPTHLIKTRGQQVTLRCSPISGHKSVSWYQQVLGQGPQFIFQYYEKEERGRGNFPDRFSARQFPNYSSELNVNALLLGDSALYLCASMPQTGGVEQYFGPGTRLTVT.

This sequence joins TRBV4-2 and TRBJ2-7; no clear D gene. Germline V gene sequence: CDR1 LGHNA, CDR2 YNFKEQ. This CDR3 is built from 16 residues. The V end lost 3 bases, the J end lost 4 bases, and 19 bases lay between the germline ends. The chain's CDR3 is CASSQFQRRSTYEQYF. CDR3 coding DNA: TGTGCCAGCAGCCAGTTTCAACGACGCTCGACTTACGAGCAGTACTTC.

The chain links TRBV9 to TRBJ2-3; possible D gene TRBD1, 7 bases. The CDR3 runs to 20 residues. Germline V gives CDR1 SGDLS, CDR2 YYNGEE. Trimming left V 0 bases short and J 3 bases short, with 26 bases between. Here the CDR3 reads CASSVGSGRGAALGTDTQYF. Written as DNA, the CDR3 is TGTGCCAGCAGCGTAGGATCGGGCAGGGGGGCCGCCTTGGGGACAGATACGCAGTATTTT. Full variable domain (rest looked up from reference TRBV9 and TRBJ2-3): DSGVTQTPKHLITATGQRVTLRCSPRSGDLSVYWYQQSLDQGLQFLIQYYNGEERAKGNILERFSAQQFPDLHSELNLSSLELGDSALYFCASSVGSGRGAALGTDTQYFGPGTRLTVL.

The rearrangement joins TRBV7-2 to TRBJ1-5; maybe TRBD1 (6 bases). The germline V gene encodes CDR1 SGHTA and CDR2 FQGNSA. The CDR3 has 13 amino acids. V was clipped by 5 bases and J by 6 bases, with 11 bases between them. The CDR3 sequence is CASSLTGFQPQHF. The DNA of the CDR3 is TGTGCCAGCAGCCTAACAGGGTTTCAGCCCCAGCATTTT.

The rearrangement uses TRBV7-2 and TRBJ1-6, with 9 nucleotides matching TRBD1. This CDR3 is 14 amino acids long. V lost 5 bases to trimming and J lost 11 bases; unmatched junction nucleotides: 7. The V gene's germline CDR1 is SGHTA and CDR2 FQGNSA. The CDR3 nucleotides read TGTGCCAGCAGCCTGGGACAGGGTTTGGCACCCCTCCACTTT. Translating gives CASSLGQGLAPLHF.

The genes are TRBV5-1 and TRBJ1-4; D is unclear. With 2 bases removed from V and 7 bases from J, the gap between germline ends came to 12 bases. The germline V gene encodes CDR1 SGHRS and CDR2 YFSETQ. The CDR3 is made up of 14 amino acids. The CDR3 here is CASSLGAVGEKLFF. The CDR3 DNA follows: TGCGCCAGCAGCTTAGGTGCGGTTGGTGAAAAACTGTTTTTT.

The chain has TRBV7-2 and TRBJ2-7; 7 nucleotides align to TRBD2. Trimming at V came to 1 base and at J to 3 bases, leaving 6 bases not matched to a gene. CDR1 and CDR2 (germline): SGHTA, FQGNSA. The CDR3 length is 15 residues. The CDR3 DNA reads TGTGCCAGCAGCTTAGACCGGACGGGAGGCTACGAGCAGTACTTC. Its translation is CASSLDRTGGYEQYF.

The chain uses TRBV7-3 and TRBJ2-7; 8 bases map to TRBD2. V lost 5 bases and J lost 5; bases outside the gene matches: 5. The germline V gene encodes CDR1 SGHTA and CDR2 FQGTGA. The CDR3 runs to 13 residues. DNA for the CDR3: TGTGCCAGCAGCCCCCGGCGGGGGGACGAGCAGTACTTC. It translates to CASSPRRGDEQYF.

V gene TRBV19 combines with J gene TRBJ1-6; D is uncertain. V dropped 5 bases and J dropped 4 bases, with 9 bases sitting between them. This CDR3 contains 14 residues. The germline CDR1 and CDR2 sequences are LNHDA and SQIVND (reference sequence). CDR3: CASSWQIYNSPLHF. CDR3 in DNA: TGTGCCAGTAGTTGGCAGATTTATAATTCACCCCTCCACTTT.

The chain couples TRBV5-1 to TRBJ2-3; 9 bases are a match to TRBD2. Germline assignment: CDR1 SGHRS and CDR2 YFSETQ. The J segment lost 1 base and the V segment lost 6 bases, leaving 18 bases of the junction unmatched. CDR3 length: 19 residues. Here the CDR3 DNA reads TGCGCCAGCAAGGACGTAGCGGGGGCTACAAACCCTCGCACAGATACGCAGTATTTT. Translation gives CASKDVAGATNPRTDTQYF. Using reference TRBV5-1 and TRBJ2-3 for the parts outside the CDR3, the full variable domain is KAGVTQTPRYLIKTRGQQVTLSCSPISGHRSVSWYQQTPGQGLQFLFEYFSETQRNKGNFPGRFSGRQFSNSRSEMNVSTLELGDSALYLCASKDVAGATNPRTDTQYFGPGTRLTVL.

The rearrangement links TRBV4-2 to TRBJ1-2; D is unclear. Per the germline V gene, CDR1 is LGHNA and CDR2 is YNFKEQ. The CDR3 is made up of 15 amino acids. Deletions cut 2 bases from V and 0 bases from J, with 10 bases between. The CDR3 sequence is CASSQRGQANYGYTF. CDR3 in DNA: TGTGCCAGCAGCCAACGAGGCCAAGCTAACTATGGCTACACCTTC.

This clone was observed a handful of times. V and J are TRBV19 and TRBJ1-1, with a possible D match to TRBD1 (6 bases). This CDR3 comprises 13 residues. The V and J ends lost 6 bases and 2 bases respectively, with 10 bases between them. CDR1 and CDR2 from the germline V gene are LNHDA and SQIVND (reference sequence). CDR3 nucleotides: TGTGCCAGTAGCATGACAGGAAACACTGAAGCTTTCTTT. Its translation: CASSMTGNTEAFF.

The chain links TRBV4-2 to TRBJ2-4; 12 bases are a match to TRBD1. Losses at the gene ends were 0 bases for V and 8 bases for J; bases not matched to a gene: 5. This CDR3 has 16 amino acids. Looked up from germline, CDR1 is LGHNA and CDR2 is YNFKEQ. The CDR3 nucleotides are TGTGCCAGCAGCCAAGAAGGGACAGGGGGCTTGGACATTCAGTACTTC. Translated: CASSQEGTGGLDIQYF.

This rearrangement joins TRBV7-9 to TRBJ2-5, with 10 bases aligning to TRBD2. In germline, CDR1 is SEHNR, CDR2 FQNEAQ (reference sequence). V lost 5 bases to trimming and J lost 2 bases; unmatched junction nucleotides: 8. CDR3 length: 16 amino acids. CDR3 loop: CASSAPLAGAQETQYF. The CDR3 DNA reads as TGTGCCAGCAGCGCCCCTCTAGCGGGGGCTCAAGAGACCCAGTACTTC.

This clone turned up a few times. CDR3 amino acids: CASSPVLTDYGYTF. The DNA for the CDR3 is TGTGCCAGTAGCCCAGTCCTGACAGACTATGGCTACACCTTC. The chain uses TRBV19 and TRBJ1-2; a weak D match, TRBD1 (5 bases). CDR3 length: 14 residues. Per germline, CDR1 LNHDA and CDR2 SQIVND (reference sequence). The germline V and J ends were trimmed by 6 bases and 3 bases, with 14 bases remaining between them.

Only a few counts were recorded for this clone. The chain recombines TRBV27 with TRBJ1-5, with a possible D match to TRBD1 (6 bases). V gave up 0 bases and J gave up 5 bases, with 11 bases separating them. Germline assignment: CDR1 MNHEY and CDR2 SMNVEV (reference sequence). The CDR3 is 15 amino acids. The CDR3 sequence: CASSLSGAPYQPQHF. CDR3 coding DNA: TGTGCCAGCAGTTTATCGGGGGCCCCCTATCAGCCCCAGCATTTT.

J is TRBJ2-3 and V is TRBV29-1; 16 nucleotides agree with TRBD2. Per the germline V gene, CDR1 is SQVTM and CDR2 is ANQGSEA. The CDR3 extends over 21 amino acids. Trimming removed 6 bases from V and 1 base from J; junction bases left unmatched: 19. CDR3 loop: CSVHPGLAGGHVTFRTDTQYF. CDR3 nucleotide sequence: TGCAGCGTCCACCCGGGACTAGCGGGGGGGCATGTCACGTTTCGCACAGATACGCAGTATTTT.

The J gene is TRBJ1-2, the V gene TRBV6-5, with 10 bases fitting TRBD1. CDR1 is MNHEY and CDR2 is SVGAGI in the germline V gene. The CDR3 consists of 14 residues. The V segment lost 5 bases and the J segment 4 bases; nucleotides outside the gene matches: 4. The CDR3 bases are TGTGCCAGCAGTCAGACAGGGGGCTCCTATGGCTACACCTTC. This gives the protein CASSQTGGSYGYTF.

The gene calls are TRBV14 and TRBJ2-3; D possibly corresponds to TRBD1 (6 bases). Germline CDR1 and CDR2: SGHDN and FVKESK. The CDR3 spans 12 residues. Trimming removed 3 bases at V and 14 bases at J, with 15 bases between. This chain's CDR3 is CASSQQGHRRYF. The CDR3 DNA reads as TGTGCCAGCAGCCAGCAGGGGCACAGGCGGTATTTT.

This clone was recorded once. The CDR3 DNA sequence: TGTGCCAGCAGTACGCTAGAACTCTATGGCTACACCTTC. It translates to CASSTLELYGYTF. This chain links TRBV12-3 or TRBV12-4 with TRBJ1-2; no reliable D call. V was pared by 5 bases and J by 4 bases, with 11 bases between. This CDR3 has 13 amino acids.

This rearrangement joins TRBV19 to TRBJ1-6; possibly TRBD1 for D (6 bases). V was trimmed by 4 bases and J by 9 bases, leaving 19 bases between them. The germline V gene encodes CDR1 LNHDA and CDR2 SQIVND (reference sequence). The CDR3 contains 16 residues. The CDR3: CASSKSPGHAISPLHF. DNA for the CDR3: TGTGCCAGTAGTAAATCCCCGGGACATGCCATTTCACCCCTCCACTTT.

The chain uses TRBV6-5 and TRBJ1-2; TRBD1 might be the D (5 bases). Germline V CDR1 and CDR2: MNHEY, SVGAGI. With 4 bases removed from V and 4 bases from J, the gap between germline ends came to 7 bases. The CDR3 extends over 12 amino acids. The CDR3, as DNA: TGTGCCAGCAGTTTGGGGGGCTATGGCTACACCTTC. This encodes CASSLGGYGYTF.

This chain uses TRBV5-4 with TRBJ2-2; D perhaps matches TRBD2 (5 bases). The germline V gene has CDR1 SGHNT and CDR2 YYREEE (reference sequence). This CDR3 is built from 16 residues. V was clipped by 0 bases and J by 4 bases, with 13 bases between them. The CDR3 nucleotides are TGTGCCAGCAGCTTGGTTTCGGGGTTAGGCACCGGGGAGCTGTTTTTT. This translates into CASSLVSGLGTGELFF.

The chain couples TRBV6-6 to TRBJ1-1; D is uncertain. Germline V gene sequence: CDR1 MNHNY, CDR2 SVGAGI (reference sequence). The CDR3 consists of 13 residues. V was clipped by 2 bases and J by 2 bases, with 6 bases between them. The CDR3 nucleotides are TGTGCCAGCAGTTACGCGGGAAACACTGAAGCTTTCTTT. Encoded protein: CASSYAGNTEAFF.

The V gene is TRBV7-8, the J gene TRBJ2-2; 7 nucleotides line up with TRBD1. The V gene end was trimmed by 3 bases and the J gene end by 1 base; junction bases not matched to a gene: 2. The CDR3 runs 15 residues. Germline assignment: CDR1 SGHVS and CDR2 FQNEAQ. The DNA of the CDR3 is TGTGCCAGCAGCTTTGGGGACAGGAACACCGGGGAGCTGTTTTTT. It specifies CASSFGDRNTGELFF.

The V gene is TRBV21-1, the J gene TRBJ1-2. TRBV21-1 is deemed a pseudogene. The CDR3 loop spans 21 amino acids. Here the CDR3 reads CASSLGRLGSSLTPNYYGYTF. CDR3 sequence (DNA): TGTGCCAGCAGCCTTGGGCGTCTAGGGTCTAGCCTTACCCCCAACTACTATGGCTACACCTTC.

This clone showed up just a few times. The V gene is TRBV7-8, the J gene TRBJ1-2; D is undetermined. The V end was cut by 4 bases, the J end by 6 bases, with 12 bases between. Germline V gene data show CDR1 as SGHVS and CDR2 as FQNEAQ. CDR3 length equals 13 residues. The CDR3 loop is CASSSRLGDGYTF. The CDR3 DNA follows: TGTGCCAGCAGCTCCCGGCTCGGGGATGGCTACACCTTC. The full variable domain, rest sourced from reference TRBV7-8 and TRBJ1-2, is GAGVSQSPRYKVAKRGQDVALRCDPISGHVSLFWYQQALGQGPEFLTYFQNEAQLDKSGLPSDRFFAERPEGSVSTLKIQRTQQEDSAVYLCASSSRLGDGYTFGSGTRLTVV.